This TCR beta chain originates from a study of blood T cell repertoires in COVID-19. Across the whole study: Material from acute and convalescent COVID-19 was sourced from the United States, Italy and Spain. PBMCs, B-cell-depleted T cells, or T cells provided the cDNA or gDNA that made up the material.

This clone was detected only a few times. One junction end does not reproduce the germline sequence, and a read error may be involved. How the authors handled the data: From reference gene primer amplification, estimates of nucleated cell counts were derived. Assay used: immunoSEQ multiplex PCR; TCRdb lists only in-frame clones, some missing. V, J and clone size reflect that table, while D and trimming were determined from the DNA. The sample holds a few hundred thousand clones, 75% to 90% seen once. The CDR3 has 13 amino acids. Germline V gives CDR1 SSHAT, CDR2 FNYEAQ (reference sequence). The chain is built from TRBV7-7 and TRBJ2-1; tentatively, D is TRBD1 (6 bases). This clonotype was obtained from a woman aged 60-75 years with acute or convalescent COVID-19. Sequenced: peripheral blood. For the CDR3, the DNA is TGTGCTAGCAGCTTAGCGACAGGAACAGAGCAGTTCTTC. Translation: CASSLATGTEQFF.